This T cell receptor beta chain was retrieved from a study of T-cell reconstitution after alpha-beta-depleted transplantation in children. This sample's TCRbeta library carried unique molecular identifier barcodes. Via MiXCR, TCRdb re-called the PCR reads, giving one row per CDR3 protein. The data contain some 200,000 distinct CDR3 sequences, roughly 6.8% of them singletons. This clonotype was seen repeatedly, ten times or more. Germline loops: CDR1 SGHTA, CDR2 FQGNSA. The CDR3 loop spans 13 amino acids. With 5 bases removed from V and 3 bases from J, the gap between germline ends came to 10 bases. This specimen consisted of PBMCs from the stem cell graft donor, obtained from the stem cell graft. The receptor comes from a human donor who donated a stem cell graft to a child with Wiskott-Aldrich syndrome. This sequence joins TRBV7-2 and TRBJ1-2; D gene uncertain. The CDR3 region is CASSLASYYGYTF. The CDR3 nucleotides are TGTGCCAGCAGCCTTGCCAGCTACTATGGCTACACCTTC.